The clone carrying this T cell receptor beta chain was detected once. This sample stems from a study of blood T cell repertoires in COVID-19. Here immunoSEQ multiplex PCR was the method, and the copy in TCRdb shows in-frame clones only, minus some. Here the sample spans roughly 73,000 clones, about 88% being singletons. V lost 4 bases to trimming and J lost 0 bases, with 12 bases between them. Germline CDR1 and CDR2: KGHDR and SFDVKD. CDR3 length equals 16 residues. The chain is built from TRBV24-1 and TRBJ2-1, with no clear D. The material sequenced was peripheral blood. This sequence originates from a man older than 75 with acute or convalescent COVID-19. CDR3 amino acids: CATSDPDSSSYNEQFF. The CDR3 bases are TGTGCCACCAGTGACCCTGACTCGAGCTCCTACAATGAGCAGTTCTTC.